Reported below is one T cell receptor (beta chain). Antigen specificity is unknown. The method was immunoSEQ multiplex PCR; TCRdb's version includes in-frame clones alone and lacks a portion of them. Among around 120,000 clones, around 94% were seen once, and the ten largest hold 0.02% to 0.025%. The data belong to a study of human thymus T cells. CDR1 MGHRA and CDR2 YSYEKL come from the germline V gene. This CDR3 spans 16 amino acids. Trimming cost V 1 base and J 4 bases; bases outside gene matches: 8. It was from resections taken during corrective heart surgery that the thymus tissue came. Healthy Finnish infants undergoing corrective surgery for congenital heart defects were the donors. Study results and limitations: Blood and thymic repertoires both appeared biased in V and J gene usage. Reports from related research described highly overlapping thymic repertoires among unrelated individuals.

The sample was thymus tissue. The clonotype was recovered from a boy younger than two with a congenital heart defect but otherwise immunologically healthy. J is TRBJ2-7 and V is TRBV4-1; 9 nucleotides match TRBD2. As DNA, the CDR3 is TGCGCCAGCAGCCAAGGAGCAGCGGGGGGAGATTACGAGCAGTACTTC. Protein: CASSQGAAGGDYEQYF.